This is a list of T cell receptor beta chains from one sample in a study of Graves' ophthalmopathy and Graves' hyperthyroidism. TCRdb analysed the multiplex PCR reads with MiXCR anew, one entry per CDR3 protein. This sample yields roughly 380,000 distinct CDR3 sequences, of which 15% to 19% are seen a single time; 5.5% to 7% belongs to the top ten. The source material was peripheral blood. The receptors derive from a woman aged 18-29 years with stable Graves' hyperthyroidism. CDR3s include the opening cysteine and the closing phenylalanine or tryptophan. The D gene is left open where the match is weak. Size values are once, few and many counts, or a class for expanded clones, and some rows have none.

d_call	v_call	clone_size	j_call	cdr3_nt	cdr3_aa
NA	TRBV19	many	TRBJ1-1	TGTGCCAGTAGTATGTTCTACGGACGGAAAAACACTGAAGCTTTCTTT	CASSMFYGRKNTEAFF
NA	TRBV6-1	many	TRBJ2-7	TGTGCCAGCACCTTGACAGGCATATTCTACGAGCAGTACTTC	CASTLTGIFYEQYF
NA	TRBV2	many	TRBJ2-7	TGTGCCAGCAGTGATCGGTCAGAGCAGTACTTC	CASSDRSEQYF
NA	TRBV6-2/TRBV6-3	many	TRBJ1-1	TGTGCCAGCAGGTTGGCCCAGGGCGAAGCTTTCTTT	CASRLAQGEAFF
NA	TRBV7-9	many	TRBJ2-5	TGTGCCAGCAGCATACCCTACAGACAAGAGACCCAGTACTTC	CASSIPYRQETQYF
NA	TRBV5-1	many	TRBJ1-5	TGCGCCAGCAGCCGGACCCCAGAAAGCAATCAGCCCCAGCATTTT	CASSRTPESNQPQHF
TRBD1	TRBV6-1	many	TRBJ2-7	TGTGCCAGCAGGACAGGGAGTGGTGTTTCCTACGAGCAGTACTTC	CASRTGSGVSYEQYF
TRBD2	TRBV6-5	many	TRBJ2-2	TGTGCCAGCAGTTACGACAGCGGGGGGAGCACCGGGGAGCTGTTTTTT	CASSYDSGGSTGELFF
NA	TRBV24-1	many	TRBJ1-5	TGTGCCACCGGTCCTGGGGGTGGCAATCAGCCCCAGCATTTT	CATGPGGGNQPQHF
TRBD2	TRBV9	many	TRBJ2-7	TGTGCCAGCAGCCCCGGGACTAATCCCCACGAGCAGTACTTC	CASSPGTNPHEQYF
NA	TRBV6-5	once	TRBJ2-5	TGTGCCAGCAGTTACTCGGAGGTGGGGGAGACCCTGTACTTC	CASSYSEVGETLYF
NA	TRBV3-1	NA	TRBJ2-7	TGTGCCAGCAGCGATGGGGCTTCCTACGAGCATTACTTC	CASSDGASYEHYF
NA	TRBV5-1	many	TRBJ2-5	TGCGCCAGCAGCGTGGGTGGGACTGAAGAGACCCAGTACTTC	CASSVGGTEETQYF
NA	TRBV20-1	many	TRBJ2-5	TGCAGTGCAACGAGAACAGCCCAAGAGACCCAGTACTTC	CSATRTAQETQYF
TRBD1	TRBV7-2	many	TRBJ2-7	TGTGCCAGCAGCTTTGACAGGGGGGCCTACGAGCAGTACTTC	CASSFDRGAYEQYF
TRBD1	TRBV7-8	few	TRBJ1-1	TGTGCCAGCAGCTCTCCCAGGGGGGGGCCGAACACTGAAGCTTTCTTT	CASSSPRGGPNTEAFF
NA	TRBV5-1	NA	TRBJ2-7	TGCGCCAGCAGGTCGGGGGTCAGCGAGCAGTACTTC	CASRSGVSEQYF
NA	TRBV12-3/TRBV12-4	many	TRBJ1-2	TGTGCCAGCAGTCGCTTTCAAGGGGTCAACTATGGCTACACCTTC	CASSRFQGVNYGYTF
NA	TRBV11-3	many	TRBJ1-1	TGTGCCAGCAGCTTAGAAACAGCTGAAGCTTTCTTT	CASSLETAEAFF
TRBD1	TRBV20-1	many	TRBJ2-7	TGCAGTGTCAACAGGGGGGAAGTCCACGAGCAGTACTTC	CSVNRGEVHEQYF
NA	TRBV7-2	many	TRBJ1-1	TGTGCCAGCAGCTTTCAGGGCGGGGTGAACACTGAAGCTTTCTTT	CASSFQGGVNTEAFF
TRBD1	TRBV4-1	many	TRBJ2-2	TGCGCCAGCAGCCAGACAGGGTTGGGGGAGCTGTTTTTT	CASSQTGLGELFF
NA	TRBV7-8	many	TRBJ2-7	TGTGCCAGCAGCTTGGGGTTGGAATTATCCTACGAGCAGTACTTC	CASSLGLELSYEQYF
NA	TRBV24-1	many	TRBJ1-5	TGTGCCACCAGTGATTTGCGGTACGGTCAGCCCCAGCATTTT	CATSDLRYGQPQHF
NA	TRBV12-3/TRBV12-4	NA	TRBJ2-4	TGTGCCAGCAGTTTAGGAGGCCGTGGGTACATTCAGTACTTC	CASSLGGRGYIQYF
NA	TRBV6-1	many	TRBJ1-1	TGTGCCAGCAGTGTTCCGGGAGAAAGAGTCCGGTCCACTGAAGCTTTCTTT	CASSVPGERVRSTEAFF
NA	TRBV6-2/TRBV6-3	many	TRBJ1-1	TGTGCCAGCGGCAGGAAGAACACTGAAGCTTTCTTT	CASGRKNTEAFF
NA	TRBV5-6	many	TRBJ1-2	TGTGCCAGCAGCTCGCTTGGGGGGAACTATGGCTACACCTTC	CASSSLGGNYGYTF
NA	TRBV12-3/TRBV12-4	many	TRBJ1-1	TGTGCCAGCAGCCTGCGGGGGGAGAACACTGAAGCTTTCTTT	CASSLRGENTEAFF
NA	TRBV24-1	many	TRBJ2-7	TGTGCCACCAGTGATTTGGACGAGCAGTACTTC	CATSDLDEQYF
NA	TRBV6-1	many	TRBJ1-5	TGTGCCAGCAGCCTCGGACAGAGAAGGAATCAGCCCCAGCATTTT	CASSLGQRRNQPQHF
NA	TRBV7-9	NA	TRBJ1-2	TGTGCCAGCACCGCCCTTGACATTAACTATGGCTACACCTTC	CASTALDINYGYTF
NA	TRBV5-5	NA	TRBJ1-1	TGTGCCAGCAGCTTGGCCGTTAGCCGGAGGGGCACTGAAGCCTTCTTT	CASSLAVSRRGTEAFF
NA	TRBV19	many	TRBJ2-7	TGTGCCAGTAGCCAGACTATTTCCGAGCAGTACTTC	CASSQTISEQYF
NA	TRBV11-1	many	TRBJ1-3	TGTGCCAGCAGCTCCCCTACAGGCCTTACTGGAAACACCATATATTTT	CASSSPTGLTGNTIYF
NA	TRBV15	many	TRBJ1-5	TGTGCCACCAGCAGAGCCTGGGACAATCAGCCCCAGCATTTT	CATSRAWDNQPQHF
TRBD2	TRBV12-3/TRBV12-4	many	TRBJ2-5	TGTGCCAGCAGTCAGCGGACTAGCGGGGGACAAGAGACCCAGTACTTC	CASSQRTSGGQETQYF
NA	TRBV20-1	few	TRBJ1-1	TGCAGTGCTTGGACCCCGAACACTGAAGCCTTCTTT	CSAWTPNTEAFF
NA	TRBV19	many	TRBJ2-7	TGTGCCAGTAGCCGGCCCGCGGGGGAGCAGTACTTC	CASSRPAGEQYF
NA	TRBV29-1	few	TRBJ1-1	TGCAGCGTTGCAAGGGTCGGGTTTGGGACTGAAGCTTTCTTT	CSVARVGFGTEAFF
NA	TRBV29-1	many	TRBJ1-2	TGCAGCGTTGAAGATACATCTAACTATGGCTACACCTTC	CSVEDTSNYGYTF
NA	TRBV20-1	many	TRBJ1-2	TGCAGTGCTAGAGACCAGGGCGCGGGTAACTATGGCTACACCTTC	CSARDQGAGNYGYTF
NA	TRBV6-5	few	TRBJ1-2	TGTGCCAGCAGTTTCCCAAGAAATAACTATGGTTACACCTTC	CASSFPRNNYGYTF
NA	TRBV2	many	TRBJ1-5	TGTGCCAGCAGTGAAAAGGGTTGGGCTCAGCCCCAGCATTTT	CASSEKGWAQPQHF
TRBD1	TRBV12-3/TRBV12-4	many	TRBJ2-5	TGTGCCAGCAGCGACAGGGGGCGCAGGGAGACCCAGTACTTC	CASSDRGRRETQYF
TRBD1	TRBV19	many	TRBJ1-1	TGTGCCAGTAGGACAGGGGTCTCTGAAGCTTTCTTT	CASRTGVSEAFF
TRBD2	TRBV12-3/TRBV12-4	once	TRBJ2-1	TGTTCCAGCATTTTCACGGGGGGGGGTTACAATGAGCAGTTCTTC	CSSIFTGGGYNEQFF
NA	TRBV24-1	many	TRBJ1-2	TGTGCCACCAGTGACCCTGGGGTTACAGGCTATGGCTACACCTTC	CATSDPGVTGYGYTF
NA	TRBV5-1	many	TRBJ2-7	TGCGCCAGCAGCTTGGATGGAGGCGGACTTACCTACGAGCAGTACTTC	CASSLDGGGLTYEQYF
TRBD1	TRBV4-2	many	TRBJ1-2	TGTGCCAGCAGCCAGCGTAGCCTGGGACAGGCTAACTATGGCTACACCTTC	CASSQRSLGQANYGYTF
TRBD1	TRBV12-3/TRBV12-4	many	TRBJ1-5	TGTGCCAGCAGCTGGACAGGGGATCAGCCCCAGCATTTT	CASSWTGDQPQHF
NA	TRBV12-3/TRBV12-4	many	TRBJ1-3	TGTGCCAGCAGTTTAGGGGGGGCATTTGGAAACACCATATATTTT	CASSLGGAFGNTIYF
NA	TRBV2	many	TRBJ1-5	TGTGCCAGCAGTGTAGGGCGGGATCAGCCCCAGCATTTT	CASSVGRDQPQHF
TRBD2	TRBV24-1	NA	TRBJ2-2	TGTGCCACCAGTCGGTCTAGCGGATTTAACACCGGGGAGCTGTTTTTT	CATSRSSGFNTGELFF
NA	TRBV6-1	many	TRBJ1-6	TGTGCCAGCAGGGATCAGCTCTATAATTCACCCCTCCACTTT	CASRDQLYNSPLHF
TRBD2	TRBV3-1	few	TRBJ2-7	TGTGCCAGCAGCACTACACTAGCGGTGAAATACGAGCAGTACTTC	CASSTTLAVKYEQYF
NA	TRBV6-1	NA	TRBJ2-5	TGTGCCAGCAGTGAAAGACGGATACAAGAGACCCAGTACTTC	CASSERRIQETQYF